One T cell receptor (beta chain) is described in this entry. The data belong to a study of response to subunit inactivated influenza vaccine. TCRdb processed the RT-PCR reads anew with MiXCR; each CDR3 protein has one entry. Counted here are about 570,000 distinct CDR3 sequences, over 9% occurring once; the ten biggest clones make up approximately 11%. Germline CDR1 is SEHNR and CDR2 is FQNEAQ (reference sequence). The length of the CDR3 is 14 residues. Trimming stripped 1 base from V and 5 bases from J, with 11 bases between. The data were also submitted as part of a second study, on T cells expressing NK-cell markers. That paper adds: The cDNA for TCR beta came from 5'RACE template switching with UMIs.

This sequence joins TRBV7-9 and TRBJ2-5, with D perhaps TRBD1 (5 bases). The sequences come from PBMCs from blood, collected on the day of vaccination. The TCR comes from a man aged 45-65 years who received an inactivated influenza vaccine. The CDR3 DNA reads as TGTGCCAGCAGCTTAGTAAAGTACAGGGAGACCCAGTACTTC. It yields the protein CASSLVKYRETQYF.